The T cell receptor (beta chain) described here comes from a study of cytomegalovirus exposure and HLA in healthy donors. Looking at the study overall: In terms of ancestry, the Caucasian-associated cluster contained 75% to 85% of the approximately 400 genotyped donors.

CDR1 and CDR2 from the germline V gene are MNHEY and SVGAGI. Trimming left V 2 bases short and J 4 bases short, with 11 bases between. This CDR3 region has 14 residues. General study points: The study labeled roughly 160 TCR beta chains cytomegalovirus-associated. Reportedly, HLA-A and HLA-B alleles of most subjects were accurately predicted from TCR beta.

On this clone: Its antigen is still unknown.

Use of 60 Vbeta and 13 Jbeta primers characterized the PCR. The assay was immunoSEQ multiplex PCR, and TCRdb's table has in-frame clones only and misses some. The sample contains hundreds of thousands of clones, roughly 91% of which appear only once. Input material: PBMCs. The source of this sequence is a woman in her late teens or twenties in good health and CMV-seronegative. The chain is built from TRBV6-5 and TRBJ1-1; weak D call: TRBD1 (5 bases). The CDR3: CASSYGGFGTEAFF. The CDR3 bases are TGTGCCAGCAGTTACGGGGGGTTCGGCACTGAAGCTTTCTTT.